This entry is about one T cell receptor (beta chain). This CDR3 comprises 16 residues. With 0 bases removed from V and 5 bases from J, the gap between germline ends came to 17 bases. Germline V lookup: CDR1 SGHDT, CDR2 YYEEEE. The data originate from a study of T-cell reconstitution after alpha-beta-depleted transplantation in children. Unique molecular identifiers were used to barcode this TCRbeta library. TCRdb ran MiXCR on the PCR reads and lists one entry per CDR3 protein. Here the sample spans 490,000 or so distinct CDR3 sequences, about 12% being singletons. This chain uses TRBV5-6 with TRBJ2-5; D is possibly TRBD2 (5 bases). Sequences were derived from PBMCs from the stem cell graft donor, sampled from the stem cell graft. This TCR was sampled from a human donor who donated a stem cell graft to a child with combined immunodeficiency. The CDR3 DNA sequence: TGTGCCAGCAGCTTGGTCGGGGTAACGGCTGAGGAGACCCAGTACTTC. Translated, it gives CASSLVGVTAEETQYF.